The 32 T cell receptor beta chains reported below all come from one sample, sequenced in a study of blood T cell repertoires in COVID-19. The assay was immunoSEQ multiplex PCR, and TCRdb's table has in-frame clones only and misses some. The table records about 240,000 clones, around nine tenths of them present only once. The specimen was peripheral blood. These receptors were collected from an older woman with active or convalescent COVID-19.

The chain recombines TRBV6-5 with TRBJ1-1; D ambiguous. V lost 4 bases and J lost 5, with 14 bases in between. The CDR3 is made up of 14 amino acids. Germline-derived CDR1 and CDR2 are MNHEY and SVGAGI. The CDR3 DNA reads TGTGCCAGCAGTTCGCGCCATCGTTGGACTGAAGCTTTCTTT. It codes for CASSSRHRWTEAFF.

V usage is TRBV5-6 and J usage is TRBJ2-7, with D tentatively TRBD2 (7 bases). Germline assignment: CDR1 SGHDT and CDR2 YYEEEE. The CDR3 extends over 16 amino acids. V was cut by 1 base and J by 3 bases, with 17 bases left in between. The CDR3 reads CASSLRGAGWIYEQYF. In nucleotides, the CDR3 is TGTGCCAGCAGCTTGCGGGGGGCTGGATGGATCTACGAGCAGTACTTC.

This chain uses TRBV10-2 with TRBJ2-3; 12 nucleotides line up with TRBD2. The V gene end was trimmed by 6 bases and the J gene end by 6 bases; junction bases not matched to a gene: 10. Germline V CDR1 and CDR2: WSHSY, SAAADI. CDR3 length: 16 residues. The CDR3 region has the DNA TGCGCCAGCAGAGAACTAGCGGGGGGACCGACGGATACGCAGTATTTT. Translated, it gives CASRELAGGPTDTQYF.

This chain links TRBV6-2 or TRBV6-3 with TRBJ2-1; D not certain. This CDR3 spans 17 amino acids. Germline values: CDR1 MNHEY, CDR2 SVGEGT. The V end lost 2 bases, the J end lost 0 bases, and 14 bases lay between the germline ends. The CDR3 DNA follows: TGTGCCAGCAGTTACCCAAGTCTAGAGAGCTCCTACAATGAGCAGTTCTTC. Translation gives CASSYPSLESSYNEQFF.

This chain uses TRBV2 with TRBJ2-1, with D possibly TRBD1 on 5 matching bases. This CDR3 region has 12 residues. Looked up from germline, CDR1 is SNHLY and CDR2 is FYNNEI. The CDR3 sequence is CSQGRSYNEQFF. In DNA form, the CDR3 reads TGTTCGCAGGGAAGGTCCTACAATGAGCAGTTCTTC.

The chain uses TRBV7-2 and TRBJ1-1; D is uncertain. Germline V gene lookup returns CDR1 SGHTA and CDR2 FQGNSA. V was clipped by 5 bases and J by 3 bases, with 13 bases between them. The CDR3 is 14 amino acids. In DNA form, the CDR3 reads TGTGCCAGCAGCCCTGCTTTAGAAGACACTGAAGCTTTCTTT. This gives the protein CASSPALEDTEAFF.

This chain joins TRBV7-6 and TRBJ1-6; D might be TRBD1 (6 bases). The V end was cut by 1 base, the J end by 6 bases, with 22 bases between. The CDR3 totals 19 residues. CDR1 is SGHVS, CDR2 FNYEAQ, per germline. CDR3 protein: CASSLGGRGHQPLNSPLHF. DNA of the CDR3: TGTGCCAGCAGCTTAGGGGGCAGGGGCCACCAGCCCCTTAATTCACCCCTCCACTTT. Full variable domain (outside the CDR3, taken from reference TRBV7-6 and TRBJ1-6): GAGVSQSPRYKVTKRGQDVALRCDPISGHVSLYWYRQALGQGPEFLTYFNYEAQQDKSGLPNDRFSAERPEGSISTLTIQRTEQRDSAMYRCASSLGGRGHQPLNSPLHFGNGTRLTVT.

J is TRBJ1-5 and V is TRBV7-8; TRBD1 agrees at 8 bases. The trim removed 1 base at V and 7 bases at J, leaving 6 bases unmatched. The germline gives CDR1 SGHVS, CDR2 FQNEAQ. The CDR3 is 15 amino acids. The CDR3 loop is CASSLGWPGGQPQHF. In DNA, the CDR3 is TGTGCCAGCAGCTTAGGATGGCCAGGGGGCCAGCCCCAGCATTTT.

The chain recombines TRBV19 with TRBJ1-6; possibly TRBD1 for D (6 bases). The CDR3 extends over 16 amino acids. V lost 7 bases and J 3 bases, leaving 16 bases between the germline ends. Germline V gives CDR1 LNHDA, CDR2 SQIVND (reference sequence). The CDR3 region is CASTHRESGYNSPLHF. In DNA, the CDR3 is TGTGCCAGTACCCACAGGGAGTCCGGCTATAATTCACCCCTCCACTTT.

The chain recombines TRBV24-1 with TRBJ1-5, with D possibly being TRBD1 (6 bases). With 5 bases removed from V and 5 bases from J, the gap between germline ends came to 9 bases. CDR1 and CDR2 from the germline V gene are KGHDR and SFDVKD. This CDR3 has 13 residues. The CDR3 DNA is TGTGCCACCAGTGTCAGGGGAGATCAGCCCCAGCATTTT. As protein: CATSVRGDQPQHF.

The chain carries TRBV4-3 and TRBJ1-2, with 8 bases aligning to TRBD1. V lost 2 bases and J lost 2; bases outside the gene matches: 4. Germline V gene data show CDR1 as LGHNA and CDR2 as YSLEER. This CDR3 contains 15 residues. The CDR3 reads CASSQTGGVNYGYTF. The CDR3 DNA sequence: TGCGCCAGCAGCCAAACAGGGGGAGTAAACTATGGCTACACCTTC.

The chain has TRBV19 and TRBJ2-3, with D possibly matching TRBD2 (6 bases). V shed 5 bases and J shed 1 base, with 10 bases lying between them. The CDR3 loop spans 14 amino acids. In germline, CDR1 is LNHDA, CDR2 SQIVND (reference sequence). CDR3 protein: CASSLKRGTDTQYF. CDR3 coding DNA: TGTGCCAGTAGTTTAAAGCGGGGCACAGATACGCAGTATTTT.

J is TRBJ1-1 and V is TRBV4-3; D not certain. This CDR3 has 16 amino acids. Germline CDR1 and CDR2: LGHNA and YSLEER. The V gene lost 0 bases and the J gene lost 5 bases, with 16 bases spanning the gap. In DNA, the CDR3 is TGCGCCAGCAGCCAAGATCACGAGGGCCTGTGGACTGAAGCTTTCTTT. Translated, it gives CASSQDHEGLWTEAFF.

The genes are TRBV6-1 and TRBJ2-3, with 10 bases that match TRBD2. From germline, CDR1 is MNHNS and CDR2 SASEGT. The CDR3 totals 17 residues. Losses at the gene ends were 6 bases for V and 1 base for J; bases not matched to a gene: 10. The CDR3 is CASREFLAGDRTDTQYF. The CDR3 region has the DNA TGTGCCAGCAGAGAATTCCTAGCGGGGGATCGCACAGATACGCAGTATTTT.

This chain connects TRBV4-1 to TRBJ1-5; TRBD1 might be the D (5 bases). Germline V gene data show CDR1 as MGHRA and CDR2 as YSYEKL. Deletions cut 1 base from V and 7 bases from J, with 17 bases between. This CDR3 spans 16 amino acids. This CDR3 is CASSQAWVGEGQPQHF. The CDR3 DNA reads as TGCGCCAGCAGCCAAGCTTGGGTAGGGGAAGGGCAGCCCCAGCATTTT.

The CDR3 nucleotides are TGTGCCAGCTCACCACGAAGCGGGGGGTCCTACGAGCAGTACTTC. Amino acids: CASSPRSGGSYEQYF. The V call is TRBV18, the J call TRBJ2-7, with 9 bases lining up with TRBD2. The V gene's germline CDR1 is KGHSH and CDR2 LQKENI. The CDR3 consists of 15 residues. J was trimmed by 1 base and V by 1 base; bases with no gene match: 2.

A single count supports this clone. The chain links TRBV7-2 to TRBJ1-2, with TRBD1 as a possible D gene (5 bases). The CDR3 has 14 amino acids. Trimming pared 3 bases from V and 7 bases from J, leaving 15 bases between. Per the germline V gene, CDR1 is SGHTA and CDR2 is FQGNSA. DNA of the CDR3: TGTGCCAGCAGCTTGGACACGGCCCTACCTGGCTACACCTTC. It codes for CASSLDTALPGYTF.

V and J are TRBV24-1 and TRBJ1-5; no reliable D call. CDR3 length: 17 residues. V was clipped by 1 base and J by 5 bases, with 17 bases between them. Germline V gene lookup returns CDR1 KGHDR and CDR2 SFDVKD. CDR3 sequence reads: CATSDFFPVLKDQPQHF. DNA for the CDR3: TGTGCCACCAGTGATTTTTTCCCGGTCTTGAAAGATCAGCCCCAGCATTTT.

This clone was counted a few times. V is TRBV4-3 and J is TRBJ2-3; the match to TRBD1 covers 7 bases. V shed 0 bases, J shed 8 bases, and the junction held 5 bases outside the gene matches. Germline V gene data show CDR1 as LGHNA and CDR2 as YSLEER. The CDR3 totals 14 residues. Written as DNA, the CDR3 is TGCGCCAGCAGCCAAGACCTACAGGGGACTACGCAGTATTTT. It codes for CASSQDLQGTTQYF.

V usage is TRBV24-1 and J usage is TRBJ1-3; tentatively, D is TRBD1 (5 bases). Germline CDR1 KGHDR, CDR2 SFDVKD. The CDR3 runs 14 residues. V was clipped by 4 bases and J by 4 bases, with 10 bases between them. CDR3 bases: TGTGCCACCAGTGAAGGGGTATCAGGAAACACCATATATTTT. It is translated as CATSEGVSGNTIYF.

This chain links TRBV7-2 with TRBJ2-4; 9 bases align to TRBD2. Trimming removed 1 base from V and 5 bases from J; junction bases left unmatched: 12. This CDR3 has 18 residues. Germline values: CDR1 SGHTA, CDR2 FQGNSA. The CDR3, as DNA: TGTGCCAGCAGCTTAGAGGCGGTCGGTAGCGGGGGCCAAAACATTCAGTACTTC. Translated: CASSLEAVGSGGQNIQYF.

The chain carries TRBV5-1 and TRBJ2-7; D is unresolved. Germline loops: CDR1 SGHRS, CDR2 YFSETQ. CDR3 length: 14 residues. With 0 bases removed from V and 1 base from J, the gap between germline ends came to 8 bases. CDR3 loop: CASSLEVASYEQYF. CDR3 nucleotides: TGCGCCAGCAGCTTGGAGGTAGCTTCCTACGAGCAGTACTTC. Full variable domain (rest looked up from reference TRBV5-1 and TRBJ2-7): KAGVTQTPRYLIKTRGQQVTLSCSPISGHRSVSWYQQTPGQGLQFLFEYFSETQRNKGNFPGRFSGRQFSNSRSEMNVSTLELGDSALYLCASSLEVASYEQYFGPGTRLTVT.

V and J are TRBV5-1 and TRBJ2-3; 8 positions match TRBD2. The CDR3 length is 15 residues. The trim removed 2 bases at V and 6 bases at J, leaving 8 bases unmatched. Per germline, CDR1 SGHRS and CDR2 YFSETQ. The CDR3: CASSFNLRGVDTQYF. The CDR3 coding sequence is TGCGCCAGCAGCTTCAATTTGCGGGGGGTGGATACGCAGTATTTT.

The chain uses TRBV7-9 and TRBJ2-5; D is possibly TRBD1 (6 bases). The length of the CDR3 is 14 residues. The V gene's germline CDR1 is SEHNR and CDR2 FQNEAQ (reference sequence). Trimming shortened V by 0 bases and J by 3 bases, and 8 bases separated the two germline ends. CDR3 bases: TGTGCCAGCAGCTTAGCGAGGACAGAAGAGACCCAGTACTTC. Amino acid sequence: CASSLARTEETQYF.

V is TRBV10-1 and J is TRBJ1-1; 8 bases agree with TRBD1. Germline V gene sequence: CDR1 WNHNN, CDR2 SYGVQD (reference sequence). This CDR3 is built from 12 residues. Trimming took 4 bases from V and 10 from J; bases not matched to a gene: 5. This CDR3 reads CASSVGQGRAFF. CDR3 nucleotides: TGCGCCAGCAGTGTTGGACAGGGTCGAGCTTTCTTT.

The chain carries TRBV9 and TRBJ2-3; 10 nucleotides match TRBD1. Germline trimming cut 5 bases from V and 3 bases from J; bases unmatched to any gene: 6. Germline V gene lookup returns CDR1 SGDLS and CDR2 YYNGEE. The CDR3 is made up of 15 amino acids. CDR3 sequence: CASRRGQGLTDTQYF. The CDR3 DNA sequence: TGTGCCAGCAGACGGGGACAGGGGTTAACAGATACGCAGTATTTT.

This sequence joins TRBV19 and TRBJ1-1, with 7 bases lining up with TRBD1. The CDR3 is 16 amino acids. V shed 2 bases and J 0 bases; nucleotides not matched to a gene: 6. CDR1 LNHDA and CDR2 SQIVND come from the germline V gene (reference sequence). The CDR3 region has the DNA TGTGCCAGTAGTATACGACCGGGACAGATGAACACTGAAGCTTTCTTT. This codes for CASSIRPGQMNTEAFF. The whole variable domain, remainder taken from reference TRBV19 and TRBJ1-1, is DGGITQSPKYLFRKEGQNVTLSCEQNLNHDAMYWYRQDPGQGLRLIYYSQIVNDFQKGDIAEGYSVSREKKESFPLTVTSAQKNPTAFYLCASSIRPGQMNTEAFFGQGTRLTVV.

The chain employs TRBV5-8 and TRBJ1-1, with TRBD1 matching 8 bases. The CDR3 loop spans 16 amino acids. Germline CDR1 reads SGHTS; CDR2 reads YDEGEE. The junction had 11 bases not matched to a gene; V was cut back by 4 bases and J by 3 bases. CDR3 residues: CASSRYRTGMDTEAFF. As DNA, the CDR3 is TGTGCCAGCAGCCGATATCGGACAGGGATGGACACTGAAGCTTTCTTT.

This clone was found a few times. This rearrangement joins TRBV7-2 to TRBJ1-1; D unresolved. The CDR3 has 13 amino acids. Germline values: CDR1 SGHTA, CDR2 FQGNSA. Trimming left V 1 base short and J 8 bases short, with 11 bases between. The CDR3 reads CASSLDGFLEAFF. CDR3 coding DNA: TGTGCCAGCAGCTTAGATGGCTTCTTAGAAGCTTTCTTT. Looking up the rest from reference TRBV7-2 and TRBJ1-1 gives the full variable domain: GAGVSQSPSNKVTEKGKDVELRCDPISGHTALYWYRQSLGQGLEFLIYFQGNSAPDKSGLPSDRFSAERTGGSVSTLTIQRTQQEDSAVYLCASSLDGFLEAFFGQGTRLTVV.

In its sample, this clone was seen once. This chain links TRBV11-2 with TRBJ2-2; no clear D gene. Trimming took 1 base from V and 5 from J, leaving 8 bases between them. This CDR3 contains 14 residues. Germline V gives CDR1 SGHAT, CDR2 FQNNGV. Here the CDR3 DNA reads TGTGCCAGCAGCTTAGGCAGACAAACCGGGGAGCTGTTTTTT. Translating it yields CASSLGRQTGELFF. Supplemented by reference TRBV11-2 and TRBJ2-2, the full variable domain reads EAGVAQSPRYKIIEKRQSVAFWCNPISGHATLYWYQQILGQGPKLLIQFQNNGVVDDSQLPKDRFSAERLKGVDSTLKIQPAKLEDSAVYLCASSLGRQTGELFFGEGSRLTVL.

The rearrangement links TRBV19 to TRBJ1-1, with D unclear. Trimming removed 3 bases at V and 4 bases at J, with 9 bases between. This CDR3 spans 13 amino acids. Germline CDR1 and CDR2: LNHDA and SQIVND (reference sequence). CDR3 nucleotides: TGTGCCAGTAGTATGCTTGAGGCCACTGAAGCTTTCTTT. Its translation is CASSMLEATEAFF.

This chain links TRBV19 with TRBJ2-3, with TRBD1 identical over 7 bases. CDR3 size: 16 residues. V was clipped by 5 bases and J by 3 bases; unmatched bases: 11. The germline CDR1 and CDR2 sequences are LNHDA and SQIVND (reference sequence). This CDR3 reads CASSVFGDSQTDTQYF. The CDR3 nucleotides are TGTGCCAGTAGTGTTTTTGGGGACAGCCAGACAGATACGCAGTATTTT. Combining the CDR3 with reference TRBV19 and TRBJ2-3 gives the whole variable domain DGGITQSPKYLFRKEGQNVTLSCEQNLNHDAMYWYRQDPGQGLRLIYYSQIVNDFQKGDIAEGYSVSREKKESFPLTVTSAQKNPTAFYLCASSVFGDSQTDTQYFGPGTRLTVL.